The rows below give T cell receptor beta chains drawn from one sample of a study of cytomegalovirus exposure and HLA in healthy donors. Data came from immunoSEQ multiplex PCR; TCRdb stores just in-frame clones and leaves some out. This table holds 150,000 to 250,000 clones. Source material: PBMCs. The receptors were gathered from a boy between 10 and 17 years old in good health and CMV-seronegative. The CDR3 runs from the conserved cysteine through the conserved F or W. A D gene is named only where the DNA matches it firmly.

D gene | J gene | V gene | CDR3 protein | CDR3 DNA
TRBD1 | TRBJ1-2 | TRBV28 | CASRQGLDGYTF | TGTGCCAGCCGACAGGGGTTGGATGGCTACACCTTC
. | TRBJ2-1 | TRBV19 | CASSIPGWGEQFF | TGTGCCAGTAGTATCCCAGGGTGGGGTGAGCAGTTCTTC
. | TRBJ1-6 | TRBV7-9 | CASSLAPGRADSPLHF | TGTGCCAGCAGCTTAGCCCCAGGTAGAGCGGATTCACCCCTCCACTTT
. | TRBJ1-5 | TRBV7-2 | CASSHRVGTQPQHF | TGTGCCAGCAGTCACAGGGTGGGGACCCAGCCCCAGCATTTT
. | TRBJ2-1 | TRBV7-3 | CASSMDSHNEQFF | TGTGCCAGCAGCATGGACTCTCACAATGAGCAGTTCTTC
. | TRBJ2-7 | TRBV2 | CASSERTVSYEQYF | TGTGCCAGCAGTGAAAGGACAGTTTCCTACGAGCAGTACTTC
TRBD2 | TRBJ2-1 | TRBV7-8 | CASSWAALAGGNEQFF | TGTGCCAGCAGCTGGGCGGCGCTAGCGGGGGGGAATGAGCAGTTCTTC
. | TRBJ1-2 | TRBV6-4 | CASRREPGANYGYTF | TGTGCCAGCAGAAGGGAGCCGGGCGCAAACTATGGCTACACCTTC
. | TRBJ1-6 | TRBV7-6 | CASSSEASSYNSPLHF | TGTGCCAGCAGCTCGGAAGCGAGCTCCTATAATTCACCCCTCCACTTT
TRBD2 | TRBJ2-3 | TRBV19 | CASSIAASGVSDTQYF | TGTGCCAGTAGTATCGCGGCTAGCGGGGTTTCTGATACGCAGTATTTT
. | TRBJ1-3 | TRBV19 | CASSTQISGNTIYF | TGTGCCAGTAGTACACAGATCTCTGGAAACACCATATATTTT